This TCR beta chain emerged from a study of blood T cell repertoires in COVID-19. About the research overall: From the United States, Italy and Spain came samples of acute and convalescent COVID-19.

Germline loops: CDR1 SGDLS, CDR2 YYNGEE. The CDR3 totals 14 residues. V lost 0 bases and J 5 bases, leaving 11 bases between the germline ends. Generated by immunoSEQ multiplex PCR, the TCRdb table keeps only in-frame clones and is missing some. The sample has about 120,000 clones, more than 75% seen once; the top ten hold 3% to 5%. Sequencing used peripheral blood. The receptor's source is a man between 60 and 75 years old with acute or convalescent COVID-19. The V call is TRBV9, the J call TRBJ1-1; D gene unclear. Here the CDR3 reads CASSVAEGWTEAFF. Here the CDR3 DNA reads TGTGCCAGCAGCGTAGCTGAGGGTTGGACTGAAGCTTTCTTT.